A single sample is the source of the 4 T cell receptor beta chains below, sequenced in a study of response to subunit inactivated influenza vaccine. Via MiXCR, TCRdb re-called the RT-PCR reads, giving one row per CDR3 protein. The sample carries 150,000 to 200,000 distinct CDR3 sequences, around 9.2% recorded once. Source: non-naive T cells sorted from PBMCs, taken on the day of vaccination. Every receptor here comes from a man aged 50-59 years who received an inactivated influenza vaccine.

This clonotype was seen repeatedly, ten times or more. The V call is TRBV7-2, the J call TRBJ1-1; D unclear. The CDR3 is 13 amino acids. V gave up 1 base and J gave up 5 bases, with 8 bases separating them. Germline-derived CDR1 and CDR2 are SGHTA and FQGNSA. CDR3 sequence reads: CASSLGYGTEAFF. CDR3 coding DNA: TGTGCCAGCAGCTTAGGTTATGGAACTGAAGCTTTCTTT.

A few counts support this clonotype. The chain joins TRBV5-5 to TRBJ2-7, with D unresolved. The V gene lost 2 bases and the J gene lost 6 bases, with 9 bases spanning the gap. Germline CDR1 reads SGHKS; CDR2 reads YYEKEE (reference sequence). This CDR3 spans 12 amino acids. In nucleotides, the CDR3 is TGTGCCAGCAGCTTATCCACGACCGAGCAGTACTTC. As protein: CASSLSTTEQYF.

The V gene is TRBV15, the J gene TRBJ1-1; 8 bases map to TRBD1. The CDR3 length is 14 residues. The trim removed 0 bases at V and 4 bases at J, leaving 1 base unmatched. The germline gives CDR1 LNHNV, CDR2 YYDKDF (reference sequence). CDR3 region: CATSRDTGGTEAFF. The CDR3 DNA sequence: TGTGCCACCAGCAGAGATACAGGGGGCACTGAAGCTTTCTTT.

This clonotype was counted many times. The chain links TRBV7-8 to TRBJ2-5, with TRBD1 matching over 8 bases. The CDR3 extends over 15 amino acids. V lost 4 bases to trimming and J lost 7 bases; unmatched junction nucleotides: 11. In germline, CDR1 is SGHVS, CDR2 FQNEAQ. The CDR3: CASSSILQGGATQYF. The DNA for the CDR3 is TGTGCCAGCAGCTCTATACTACAGGGGGGTGCGACCCAGTACTTC.